The clone carrying this T cell receptor beta chain appeared a single time. V dropped 6 bases and J dropped 4; count of bases not matched to a gene: 7. The CDR3 is 15 residues long. The V gene's germline CDR1 is SNHLY and CDR2 FYNNEI. The data derive from a study of blood T cell repertoires in COVID-19. Study summary: Researchers got acute and convalescent COVID-19 samples from the United States, Italy and Spain. T cells, B-cell-depleted T cells, or PBMCs provided the cDNA or gDNA that served as material.

Using immunoSEQ multiplex PCR, the repertoire was profiled, and TCRdb retains in-frame clones only, with some absent. Here the sample spans about 260,000 clones, roughly 80% being singletons. The V call is TRBV2, the J call TRBJ2-5, with TRBD1 identical over 11 bases. This sequence was found in a man aged 60 to 69 who had recovered from COVID-19. Sequenced input: peripheral blood. In nucleotides, the CDR3 is TGTGCCAGCAGGAGGGGACAGGGGGGTCCAGAGACCCAGTACTTC. Translated: CASRRGQGGPETQYF.